Sequencing of this T cell receptor (beta chain) was carried out in a study of siplizumab effects on memory and regulatory T cells. General study points: Naive T cells looked more diverse than memory cells, and they looked like major contributors to the alloresponse. With siplizumab, Treg-derived clones averaged roughly 66% of mappable alloreactive CD4+ clones, versus 25% to 30% in controls. Roughly 75-95% of dividing CD4+ or CD8+ clones were without an attributable naive or memory phenotype.

Assay: immunoSEQ multiplex PCR; the TCRdb copy retains only in-frame clones and omits some. The sample has 40,000 to 45,000 clones; roughly 90% are singletons. This clone was observed a single time. Its antigen is unknown. The V gene end was trimmed by 1 base and the J gene end by 7 bases; junction bases not matched to a gene: 7. The CDR3 has 16 amino acids. The germline gives CDR1 SGHRS, CDR2 YFSETQ. What was sequenced was naive CD4+ T cells sorted from blood. The chain is built from TRBV5-1 and TRBJ2-1, with 11 bases that match TRBD2. The clonotype comes from a human donor in good health. CDR3 nucleotide sequence: TGCGCCAGCAGCTTGACGACTAGCGGGGTGGGGAATGAGCAGTTCTTC. Amino acid sequence: CASSLTTSGVGNEQFF.